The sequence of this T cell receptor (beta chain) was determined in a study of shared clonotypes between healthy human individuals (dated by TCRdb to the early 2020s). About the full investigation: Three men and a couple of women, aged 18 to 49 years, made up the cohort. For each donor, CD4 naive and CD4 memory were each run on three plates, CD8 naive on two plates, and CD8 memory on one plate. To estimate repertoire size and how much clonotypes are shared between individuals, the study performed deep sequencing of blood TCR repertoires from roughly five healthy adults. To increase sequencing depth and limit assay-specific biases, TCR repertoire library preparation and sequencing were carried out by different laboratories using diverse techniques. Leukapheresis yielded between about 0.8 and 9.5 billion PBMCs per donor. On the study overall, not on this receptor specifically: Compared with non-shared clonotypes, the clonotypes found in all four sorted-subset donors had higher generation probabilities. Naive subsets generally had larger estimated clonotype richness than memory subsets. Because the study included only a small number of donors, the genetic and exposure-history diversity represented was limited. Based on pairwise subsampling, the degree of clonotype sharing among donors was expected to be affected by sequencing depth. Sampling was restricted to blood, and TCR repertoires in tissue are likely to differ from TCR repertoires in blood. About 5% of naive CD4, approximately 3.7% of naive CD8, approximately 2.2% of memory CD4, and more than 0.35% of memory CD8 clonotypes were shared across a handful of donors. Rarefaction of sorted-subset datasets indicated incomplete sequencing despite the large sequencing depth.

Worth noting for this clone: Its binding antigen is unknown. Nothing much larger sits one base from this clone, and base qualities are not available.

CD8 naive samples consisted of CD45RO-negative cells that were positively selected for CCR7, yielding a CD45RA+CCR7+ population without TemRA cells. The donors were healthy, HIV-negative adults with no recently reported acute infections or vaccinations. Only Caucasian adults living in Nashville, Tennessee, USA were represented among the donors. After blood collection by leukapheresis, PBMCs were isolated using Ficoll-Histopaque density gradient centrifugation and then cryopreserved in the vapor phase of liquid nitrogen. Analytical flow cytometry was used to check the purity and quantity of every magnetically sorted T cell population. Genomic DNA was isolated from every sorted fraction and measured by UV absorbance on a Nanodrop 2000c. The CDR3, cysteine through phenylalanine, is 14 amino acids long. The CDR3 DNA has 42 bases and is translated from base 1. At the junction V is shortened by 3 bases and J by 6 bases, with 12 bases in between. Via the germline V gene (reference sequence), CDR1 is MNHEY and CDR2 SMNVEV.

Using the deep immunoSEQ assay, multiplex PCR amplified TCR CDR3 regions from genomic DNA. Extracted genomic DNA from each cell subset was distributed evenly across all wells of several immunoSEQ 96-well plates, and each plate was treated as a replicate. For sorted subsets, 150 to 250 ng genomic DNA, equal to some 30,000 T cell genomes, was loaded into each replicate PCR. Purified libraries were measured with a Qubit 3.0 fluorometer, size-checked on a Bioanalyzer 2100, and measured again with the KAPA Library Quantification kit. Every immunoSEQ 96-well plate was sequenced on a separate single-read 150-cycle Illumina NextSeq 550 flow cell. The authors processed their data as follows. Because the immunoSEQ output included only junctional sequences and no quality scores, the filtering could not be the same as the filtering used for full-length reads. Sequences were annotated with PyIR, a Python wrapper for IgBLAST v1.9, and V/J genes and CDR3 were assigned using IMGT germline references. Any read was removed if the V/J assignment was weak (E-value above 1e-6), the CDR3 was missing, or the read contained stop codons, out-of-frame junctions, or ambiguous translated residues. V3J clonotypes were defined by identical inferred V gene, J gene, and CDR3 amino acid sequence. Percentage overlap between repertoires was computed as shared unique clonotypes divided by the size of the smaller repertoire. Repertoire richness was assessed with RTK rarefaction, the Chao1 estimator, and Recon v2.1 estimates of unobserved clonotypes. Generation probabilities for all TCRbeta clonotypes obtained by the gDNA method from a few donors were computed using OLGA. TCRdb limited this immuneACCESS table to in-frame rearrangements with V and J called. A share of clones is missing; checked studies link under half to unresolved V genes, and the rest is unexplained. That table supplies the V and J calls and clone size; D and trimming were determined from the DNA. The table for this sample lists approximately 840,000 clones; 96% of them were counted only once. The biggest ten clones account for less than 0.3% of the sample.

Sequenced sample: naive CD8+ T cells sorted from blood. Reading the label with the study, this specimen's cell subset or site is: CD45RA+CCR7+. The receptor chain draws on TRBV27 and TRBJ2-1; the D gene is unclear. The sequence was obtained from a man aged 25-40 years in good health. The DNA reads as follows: TGTGCCAGCAGTTTCGGGCTAGGGTTCAATGAGCAGTTCTTC. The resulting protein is CASSFGLGFNEQFF.